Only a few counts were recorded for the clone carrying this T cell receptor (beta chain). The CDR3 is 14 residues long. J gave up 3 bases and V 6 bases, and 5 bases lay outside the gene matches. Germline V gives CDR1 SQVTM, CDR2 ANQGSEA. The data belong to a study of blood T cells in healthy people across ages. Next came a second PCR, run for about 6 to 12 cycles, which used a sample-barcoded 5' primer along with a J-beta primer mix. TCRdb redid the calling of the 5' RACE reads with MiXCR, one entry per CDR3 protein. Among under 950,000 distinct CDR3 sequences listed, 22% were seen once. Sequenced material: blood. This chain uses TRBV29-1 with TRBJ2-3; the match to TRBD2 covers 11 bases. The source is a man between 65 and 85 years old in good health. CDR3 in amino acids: CSVIGTSGTDTQYF. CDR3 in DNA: TGCAGCGTAATCGGGACTAGCGGTACAGATACGCAGTATTTT.